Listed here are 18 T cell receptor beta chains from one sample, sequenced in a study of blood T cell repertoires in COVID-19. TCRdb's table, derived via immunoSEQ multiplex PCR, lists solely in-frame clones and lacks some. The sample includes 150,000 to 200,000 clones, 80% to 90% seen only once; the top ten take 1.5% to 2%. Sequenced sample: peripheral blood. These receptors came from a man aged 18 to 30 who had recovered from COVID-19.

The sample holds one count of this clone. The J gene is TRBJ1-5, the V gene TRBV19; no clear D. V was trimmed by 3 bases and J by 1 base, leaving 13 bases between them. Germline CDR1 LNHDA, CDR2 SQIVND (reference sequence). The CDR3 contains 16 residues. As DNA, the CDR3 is TGTGCCAGTAGTATGGGCCCCAGGTCGAGCAATCAGCCCCAGCATTTT. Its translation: CASSMGPRSSNQPQHF. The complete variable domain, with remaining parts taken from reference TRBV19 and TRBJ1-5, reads DGGITQSPKYLFRKEGQNVTLSCEQNLNHDAMYWYRQDPGQGLRLIYYSQIVNDFQKGDIAEGYSVSREKKESFPLTVTSAQKNPTAFYLCASSMGPRSSNQPQHFGDGTRLSIL.

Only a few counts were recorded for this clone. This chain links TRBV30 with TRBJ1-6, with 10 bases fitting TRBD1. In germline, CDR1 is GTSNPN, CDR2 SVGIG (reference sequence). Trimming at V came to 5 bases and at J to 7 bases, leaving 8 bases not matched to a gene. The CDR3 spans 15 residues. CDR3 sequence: CAWEKGTGANSPLHF. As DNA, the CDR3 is TGTGCCTGGGAAAAAGGGACAGGGGCCAATTCACCCCTCCACTTT.

CDR3 coding DNA: TGTGCCAGCAGCACTCCGGGACAGGGCTACGAGCAGTACTTC. Protein product: CASSTPGQGYEQYF. The chain combines TRBV3-1 (or the pseudogene TRBV3-2) with TRBJ2-7, with 9 bases identical to TRBD1. Per germline, CDR1 LGHDT and CDR2 YNNKEL (reference sequence). V gave up 5 bases and J gave up 3 bases; unmatched junction bases: 5. CDR3 length: 14 residues.

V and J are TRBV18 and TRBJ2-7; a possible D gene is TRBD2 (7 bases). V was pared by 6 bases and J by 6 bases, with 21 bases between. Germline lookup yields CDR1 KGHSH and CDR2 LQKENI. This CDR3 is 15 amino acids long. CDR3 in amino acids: CASSRGGGSDPEQYF. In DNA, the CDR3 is TGTGCCAGCTCTCGCGGGGGCGGGAGCGACCCCGAGCAGTACTTC.

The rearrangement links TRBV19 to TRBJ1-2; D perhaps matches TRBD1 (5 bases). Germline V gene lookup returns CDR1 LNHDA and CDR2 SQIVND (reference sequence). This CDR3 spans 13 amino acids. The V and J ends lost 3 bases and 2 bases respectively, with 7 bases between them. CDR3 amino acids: CASSIPGNYGYTF. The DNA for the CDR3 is TGTGCCAGTAGTATTCCAGGGAACTATGGCTACACCTTC.

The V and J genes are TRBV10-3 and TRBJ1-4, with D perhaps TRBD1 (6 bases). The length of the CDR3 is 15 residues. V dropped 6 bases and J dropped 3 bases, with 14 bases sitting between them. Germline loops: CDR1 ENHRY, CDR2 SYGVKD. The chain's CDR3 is CAIRGAGTPNEKLFF. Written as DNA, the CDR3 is TGTGCCATCAGGGGAGCCGGGACACCTAATGAAAAACTGTTTTTT.

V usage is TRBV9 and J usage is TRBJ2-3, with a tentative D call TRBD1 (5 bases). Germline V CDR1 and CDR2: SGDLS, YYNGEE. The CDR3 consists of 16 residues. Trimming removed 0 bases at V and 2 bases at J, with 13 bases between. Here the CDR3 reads CASSVGATAITDTQYF. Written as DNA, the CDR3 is TGTGCCAGCAGCGTAGGGGCGACAGCAATCACAGATACGCAGTATTTT.

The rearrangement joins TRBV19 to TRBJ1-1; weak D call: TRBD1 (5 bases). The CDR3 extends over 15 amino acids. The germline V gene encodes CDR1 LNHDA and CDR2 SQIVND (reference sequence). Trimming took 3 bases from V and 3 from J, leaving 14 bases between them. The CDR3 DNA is TGTGCCAGTAGTATCACAGGAATCACAGACACTGAAGCTTTCTTT. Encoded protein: CASSITGITDTEAFF.

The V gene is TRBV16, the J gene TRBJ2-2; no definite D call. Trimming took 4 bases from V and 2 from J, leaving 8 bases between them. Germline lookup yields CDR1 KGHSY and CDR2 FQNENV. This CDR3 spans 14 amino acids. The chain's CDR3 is CASSPFPNTGELFF. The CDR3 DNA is TGTGCCAGCAGCCCCTTTCCCAACACCGGGGAGCTGTTTTTT. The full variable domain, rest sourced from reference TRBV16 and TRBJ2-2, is GEEVAQTPKHLVRGEGQKAKLYCAPIKGHSYVFWYQQVLKNEFKFLISFQNENVFDETGMPKERFSAKCLPNSPCSLEIQATKLEDSAVYFCASSPFPNTGELFFGEGSRLTVL.

CDR3 protein: CASSAQGASGQPQHF. The CDR3 coding sequence is TGTGCCAGCAGCGCACAGGGGGCGAGTGGTCAGCCCCAGCATTTT. The chain uses TRBV3-1 (or the pseudogene TRBV3-2) and TRBJ1-5; the match to TRBD1 covers 9 bases. Losses at the gene ends were 5 bases for V and 6 bases for J; bases not matched to a gene: 8. The CDR3 consists of 15 residues. CDR1 is LGHDT and CDR2 is YNNKEL in the germline V gene (reference sequence).

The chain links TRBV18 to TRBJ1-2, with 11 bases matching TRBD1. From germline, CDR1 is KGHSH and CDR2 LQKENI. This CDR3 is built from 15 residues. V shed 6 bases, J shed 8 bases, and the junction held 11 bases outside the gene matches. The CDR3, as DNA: TGTGCCAGCTCGGTCGATGGACAGGGGGCGCGGGGCTACACCTTC. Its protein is CASSVDGQGARGYTF.

CDR3 coding DNA: TGTGCCAGCACGGGCAGGGGGACCGGGGAGCTGTTTTTT. It encodes CASTGRGTGELFF. The genes are TRBV6-6 and TRBJ2-2; 7 nucleotides match TRBD1. Trimming cost V 7 bases and J 5 bases; bases outside gene matches: 4. This CDR3 has 13 amino acids. Germline assignment: CDR1 MNHNY and CDR2 SVGAGI (reference sequence).

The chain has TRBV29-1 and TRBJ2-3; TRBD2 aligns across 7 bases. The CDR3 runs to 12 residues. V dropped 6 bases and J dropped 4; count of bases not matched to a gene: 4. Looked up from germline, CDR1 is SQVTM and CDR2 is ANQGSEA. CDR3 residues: CSVSGGSDTQYF. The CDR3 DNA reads TGCAGCGTCTCGGGGGGTTCAGATACGCAGTATTTT.

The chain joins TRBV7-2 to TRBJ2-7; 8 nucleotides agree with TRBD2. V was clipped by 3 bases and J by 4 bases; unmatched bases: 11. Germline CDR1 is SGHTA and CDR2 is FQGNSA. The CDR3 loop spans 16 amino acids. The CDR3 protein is CASSFGPAGVKYEQYF. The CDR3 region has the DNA TGTGCCAGCAGCTTTGGGCCAGCGGGAGTGAAATACGAGCAGTACTTC.

The CDR3 nucleotides are TGTGCCAGCAGCTTAGTGCCGTCGGGGGACTATGGCTACACCTTC. Protein: CASSLVPSGDYGYTF. The chain carries TRBV7-9 and TRBJ1-2, with a possible D match to TRBD1 (5 bases). V lost 1 base and J 3 bases, leaving 12 bases between the germline ends. CDR1 SEHNR and CDR2 FQNEAQ come from the germline V gene (reference sequence). The CDR3 covers 15 residues.

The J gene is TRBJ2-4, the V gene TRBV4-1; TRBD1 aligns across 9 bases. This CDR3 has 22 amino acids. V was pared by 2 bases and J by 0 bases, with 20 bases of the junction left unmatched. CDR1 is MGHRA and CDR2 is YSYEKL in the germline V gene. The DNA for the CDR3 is TGCGCCAGCAGCCAACTCCGAGGACAGGGGATTCAGGGGCCCGTAGCCAAAAACATTCAGTACTTC. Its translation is CASSQLRGQGIQGPVAKNIQYF.

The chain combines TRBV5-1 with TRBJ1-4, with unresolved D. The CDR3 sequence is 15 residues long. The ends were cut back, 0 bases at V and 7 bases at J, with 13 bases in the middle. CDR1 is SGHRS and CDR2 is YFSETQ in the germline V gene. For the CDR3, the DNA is TGCGCCAGCAGCTTGGCCGGTACGGGATCTGAAAAACTGTTTTTT. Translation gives CASSLAGTGSEKLFF.

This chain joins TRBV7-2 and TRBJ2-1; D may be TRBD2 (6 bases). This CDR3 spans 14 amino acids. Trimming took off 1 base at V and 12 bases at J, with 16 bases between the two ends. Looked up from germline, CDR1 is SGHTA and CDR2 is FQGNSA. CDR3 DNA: TGTGCCAGCAGCTTAGGCGGGAAGCTCCCGACGCAGTTCTTC. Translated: CASSLGGKLPTQFF.